The next 16 T cell receptor beta chains were all read from a single sample in a study of T cell responses to AZD1222 COVID-19 vaccine. TCRdb keeps only in-frame clones here, not all; method: immunoSEQ multiplex PCR. Of nearly 110,000 clones in the sample, roughly nine tenths were seen once. The specimen comprised peripheral blood, sampled on day 0 of AZD1222 vaccination. The receptors were sampled from an adult in good health.

This rearrangement joins TRBV19 to TRBJ2-3; no clear D gene. Germline V gene sequence: CDR1 LNHDA, CDR2 SQIVND (reference sequence). The CDR3 totals 12 residues. Trimming removed 3 bases at V and 13 bases at J, with 14 bases between. The CDR3 region is CASSIGVFSEYF. The CDR3, as DNA: TGTGCCAGTAGTATTGGGGTCTTCTCCGAGTATTTT. The full variable domain, with the rest looked up from reference TRBV19 and TRBJ2-3, is DGGITQSPKYLFRKEGQNVTLSCEQNLNHDAMYWYRQDPGQGLRLIYYSQIVNDFQKGDIAEGYSVSREKKESFPLTVTSAQKNPTAFYLCASSIGVFSEYFGPGTRLTVL.

This clone is a singleton in its sample. This chain links TRBV6-2 or TRBV6-3 with TRBJ1-4; TRBD1 is a possible D gene (5 bases). V dropped 4 bases and J dropped 0 bases, with 18 bases sitting between them. CDR1 is MNHEY and CDR2 is SVGEGT in the germline V gene. CDR3 length equals 18 residues. The CDR3 bases are TGTGCCAGCAGTTCGAAGGGAGAAAGGGGCCCAACTAATGAAAAACTGTTTTTT. As protein: CASSSKGERGPTNEKLFF.

This clone has a handful of counts. The chain carries TRBV20-1 and TRBJ1-1, with D perhaps matching TRBD1 (6 bases). Germline assignment: CDR1 DFQATT and CDR2 SNEGSKA (reference sequence). This CDR3 contains 12 residues. The V gene lost 3 bases and the J gene lost 7 bases, with 12 bases spanning the gap. The CDR3 DNA follows: TGCAGTGCTAGTGTCAGGGGTTATGAAGCTTTCTTT. As protein: CSASVRGYEAFF.

This chain links TRBV27 with TRBJ2-1; TRBD2 is a possible D gene (5 bases). Between the trimmed V and J ends, which lost 5 bases and 7 bases, there was a span of 27 bases. The CDR3 is 18 amino acids. Germline V CDR1 and CDR2: MNHEY, SMNVEV (reference sequence). The DNA of the CDR3 is TGTGCCAGCAGTCTAATTACGACGCTAGCTTGGGTTTCAAATGAGCAGTTCTTC. Its translation is CASSLITTLAWVSNEQFF.

CDR3 DNA: TGTGCCAGCAGTTCTCGTAGGGGCTACACCTTC. Translating gives CASSSRRGYTF. V is TRBV28 and J is TRBJ1-2; D ambiguous. The germline V and J ends were trimmed by 4 bases and 8 bases, with 8 bases remaining between them. Germline V lookup: CDR1 MDHEN, CDR2 SYDVKM. The CDR3 is made up of 11 amino acids.

This chain joins TRBV10-3 and TRBJ1-1; TRBD1 is a possible D gene (5 bases). The V end was cut by 5 bases, the J end by 1 base, with 11 bases between. Germline loops: CDR1 ENHRY, CDR2 SYGVKD. The CDR3 extends over 14 amino acids. The CDR3 DNA reads as TGTGCCATCAGTCCTACAGGACAGAACACTGAAGCTTTCTTT. It encodes CAISPTGQNTEAFF.

This chain links TRBV19 with TRBJ1-1; no definite D call. Trimming left V 0 bases short and J 8 bases short, with 16 bases between. The length of the CDR3 is 15 residues. The germline CDR1 and CDR2 sequences are LNHDA and SQIVND (reference sequence). The CDR3, as DNA: TGTGCCAGTAGTATAGATTTGTCTGGGAGTAGAGAAGCTTTCTTT. Protein product: CASSIDLSGSREAFF.

This clone was counted once. This rearrangement joins TRBV6-5 to TRBJ2-7, with a tentative D call TRBD1 (6 bases). This CDR3 is built from 16 residues. Germline loops: CDR1 MNHEY, CDR2 SVGAGI. Trimming took off 0 bases at V and 0 bases at J, with 12 bases between the two ends. Here the CDR3 reads CASSYSYRAHSYEQYF. The CDR3 DNA reads as TGTGCCAGCAGTTACTCATACAGGGCGCACTCCTACGAGCAGTACTTC.

The chain uses TRBV11-1 and TRBJ2-7; D not certain. CDR3 length: 13 amino acids. V was pared by 6 bases and J by 0 bases, with 9 bases between. Germline V lookup: CDR1 SGHAT, CDR2 FQDESV (reference sequence). Written as DNA, the CDR3 is TGTGCCAGCAGAGGCCCTAGCTCCTACGAGCAGTACTTC. Translating it yields CASRGPSSYEQYF.

This clone was seen only once. This chain links TRBV2 with TRBJ1-3, with 10 positions matching TRBD1. This CDR3 contains 16 residues. Germline loops: CDR1 SNHLY, CDR2 FYNNEI. With 2 bases clipped from V and 2 bases from J, the junction kept 3 bases outside the gene matches. CDR3 sequence reads: CASSERTGGAGNTIYF. In DNA, the CDR3 is TGTGCCAGCAGTGAAAGGACAGGGGGTGCTGGAAACACCATATATTTT.

The J gene is TRBJ1-5, the V gene TRBV4-1; 7 positions agree with TRBD1. The J segment lost 6 bases and the V segment lost 4 bases, leaving 12 bases of the junction unmatched. CDR3 length: 16 amino acids. CDR1 is MGHRA and CDR2 is YSYEKL in the germline V gene. The DNA for the CDR3 is TGCGCCAGCAGCCGCCGGGACAGTTCTACGTCTCAGCCCCAGCATTTT. Translation gives CASSRRDSSTSQPQHF.

About this clone: Other DNA sequences in this sample translate to the same CDR3. The chain combines TRBV5-1 with TRBJ2-3; D is tentatively TRBD1 or TRBD2 (5 bases each). Germline CDR1 is SGHRS and CDR2 is YFSETQ. The V end was cut by 1 base, the J end by 0 bases, with 9 bases between. The CDR3 sequence is 15 residues long. CDR3 amino acids: CASSLRGVSTDTQYF. The CDR3 DNA is TGCGCCAGCAGCTTGCGGGGCGTTAGCACAGATACGCAGTATTTT.

This rearrangement joins TRBV7-3 to TRBJ1-5; D is uncertain. There are 17 residues in the CDR3. Germline CDR1 is SGHTA and CDR2 is FQGTGA. V was trimmed by 6 bases and J by 6 bases, leaving 24 bases between them. The chain's CDR3 is CASSSIQGFQGFQPQHF. The DNA of the CDR3 is TGTGCCAGCAGTTCCATTCAAGGGTTTCAAGGTTTTCAGCCCCAGCATTTT. Looking up the rest from reference TRBV7-3 and TRBJ1-5 gives the full variable domain: GAGVSQTPSNKVTEKGKYVELRCDPISGHTALYWYRQSLGQGPEFLIYFQGTGAADDSGLPNDRFFAVRPEGSVSTLKIQRTERGDSAVYLCASSSIQGFQGFQPQHFGDGTRLSIL.

V usage is TRBV27 and J usage is TRBJ1-6; TRBD1 agrees at 7 bases. The ends lost 2 bases at V and 10 bases at J; junction bases unmatched: 8. The germline gives CDR1 MNHEY, CDR2 SMNVEV (reference sequence). This CDR3 is built from 15 residues. CDR3 region: CASSLEGGRNSPLHF. The CDR3 nucleotides read TGTGCCAGCAGTTTAGAAGGGGGCAGAAACTCACCCCTCCACTTT.

This clone appeared a single time. This rearrangement joins TRBV16 to TRBJ1-2, with no clear D. V lost 0 bases to trimming and J lost 4 bases, with 3 bases between them. The CDR3 extends over 12 amino acids. Germline V gene sequence: CDR1 KGHSY, CDR2 FQNENV. The CDR3 DNA reads TGTGCCAGCAGCCAATCAAGCTATGGCTACACCTTC. Translating it yields CASSQSSYGYTF. The whole variable domain, filled in from reference TRBV16 and TRBJ1-2, reads GEEVAQTPKHLVRGEGQKAKLYCAPIKGHSYVFWYQQVLKNEFKFLISFQNENVFDETGMPKERFSAKCLPNSPCSLEIQATKLEDSAVYFCASSQSSYGYTFGSGTRLTVV.

The chain links TRBV4-3 to TRBJ1-2, with D possibly matching TRBD1 (5 bases). Trimming took off 5 bases at V and 3 bases at J, with 10 bases between the two ends. The germline gives CDR1 LGHNA, CDR2 YSLEER. CDR3 length: 13 amino acids. CDR3 coding DNA: TGCGCCAGCAGCACAGGACTTCACTATGGCTACACCTTC. Translating it yields CASSTGLHYGYTF.